Below are 19 T cell receptor beta chains sequenced from a single sample in a study of cytomegalovirus exposure and HLA in healthy donors. With 60 Vbeta and 13 Jbeta primers, the PCR was carried out. The table came from immunoSEQ multiplex PCR; TCRdb's copy has only in-frame clones and leaves some out. The table gives under 100,000 clones; the top ten clones make up 3% to 3.5% of it. Sequencing was carried out using PBMCs. The receptors were sampled from a woman aged 25 to 39 in good health and CMV-seronegative.

V gene TRBV7-2 combines with J gene TRBJ2-1; no clear D. With 3 bases removed from V and 0 bases from J, the gap between germline ends came to 9 bases. The germline CDR1 and CDR2 sequences are SGHTA and FQGNSA. The CDR3 runs to 15 residues. The chain's CDR3 is CASSFTGSSYNEQFF. The CDR3 DNA is TGTGCCAGCAGCTTTACGGGTAGCTCCTACAATGAGCAGTTCTTC.

The chain couples TRBV7-3 to TRBJ2-2; TRBD1 might be the D (6 bases). The germline V gene encodes CDR1 SGHTA and CDR2 FQGTGA. This CDR3 region has 15 residues. Trimming pared 6 bases from V and 1 base from J, leaving 12 bases between. Written as DNA, the CDR3 is TGTGCCAGCAGTTCCACAGGGCGGAACACCGGGGAGCTGTTTTTT. The encoded protein is CASSSTGRNTGELFF.

V and J are TRBV7-9 and TRBJ1-4; D uncertain. Germline loops: CDR1 SEHNR, CDR2 FQNEAQ (reference sequence). Trimming stripped 1 base from V and 2 bases from J, with 5 bases between. The CDR3 is 14 residues long. CDR3 DNA sequence: TGTGCCAGCAGCTTAGGAGGGACTAATGAAAAACTGTTTTTT. Amino acids: CASSLGGTNEKLFF.

V is TRBV6-5 and J is TRBJ1-2; D remains unclear. The CDR3 totals 12 residues. Germline-derived CDR1 and CDR2 are MNHEY and SVGAGI. Trimming pared 5 bases from V and 8 bases from J, leaving 12 bases between. CDR3 sequence: CASSNAARGYTF. In nucleotides, the CDR3 is TGTGCCAGCAGTAACGCCGCGCGGGGCTACACCTTC.

CDR3 sequence: CASSPGLAGDEQYF. CDR3 DNA: TGTGCCAGCAGCCCTGGACTAGCGGGGGACGAGCAGTACTTC. J is TRBJ2-7 and V is TRBV7-9; 13 nucleotides align to TRBD2. The V gene end was trimmed by 5 bases and the J gene end by 5 bases; junction bases not matched to a gene: 3. The CDR3 runs 14 residues. Germline V gives CDR1 SEHNR, CDR2 FQNEAQ (reference sequence). Full variable domain (missing parts from reference TRBV7-9 and TRBJ2-7): DTGVSQNPRHKITKRGQNVTFRCDPISEHNRLYWYRQTLGQGPEFLTYFQNEAQLEKSRLLSDRFSAERPKGSFSTLEIQRTEQGDSAMYLCASSPGLAGDEQYFGPGTRLTVT.

The genes are TRBV5-1 and TRBJ2-5, with 9 bases matching TRBD2. The DNA end lines up better with TRBJ2-7; the J call may be wrong. This CDR3 is built from 14 residues. From germline, CDR1 is SGHRS and CDR2 YFSETQ. CDR3 sequence reads: CASSSPLAGDEQYF. CDR3 DNA: TGCGCCAGCAGCTCTCCACTAGCGGGCGACGAGCAGTACTTC.

This chain links TRBV11-2 with TRBJ1-5; D is perhaps TRBD1 (5 bases). CDR3 length equals 13 residues. CDR1 SGHAT and CDR2 FQNNGV come from the germline V gene. V was cut by 5 bases and J by 11 bases, with 16 bases left in between. In DNA, the CDR3 is TGTGCCAGCAGCAAAGGGGTCAACAAGGCCCAGCATTTT. Amino acids: CASSKGVNKAQHF.

V and J are TRBV28 and TRBJ2-1; TRBD2 matches 16 bases. The CDR3 consists of 18 residues. Germline V gives CDR1 MDHEN, CDR2 SYDVKM. V shed 4 bases and J 3 bases; nucleotides not matched to a gene: 6. For the CDR3, the DNA is TGTGCCAGCAGTTCGGGACTAGCGGGAGGGCCCGGCTACAATGAGCAGTTCTTC. This translates into CASSSGLAGGPGYNEQFF. Full variable domain (rest looked up from reference TRBV28 and TRBJ2-1): DVKVTQSSRYLVKRTGEKVFLECVQDMDHENMFWYRQDPGLGLRLIYFSYDVKMKEKGDIPEGYSVSREKKERFSLILESASTNQTSMYLCASSSGLAGGPGYNEQFFGPGTRLTVL.

V gene TRBV27 combines with J gene TRBJ1-1; the D gene is possibly TRBD1 (5 bases). Trimming removed 3 bases at V and 3 bases at J, with 8 bases between. Germline lookup yields CDR1 MNHEY and CDR2 SMNVEV (reference sequence). The CDR3 spans 13 residues. The CDR3 region is CASSFKGYTEAFF. The CDR3 coding sequence is TGTGCCAGCAGTTTTAAGGGGTACACTGAAGCTTTCTTT.

V gene TRBV28 combines with J gene TRBJ2-3; 9 nucleotides line up with TRBD2. The V gene's germline CDR1 is MDHEN and CDR2 SYDVKM. The CDR3 spans 15 residues. V lost 5 bases and J lost 4; bases outside the gene matches: 7. The CDR3 coding sequence is TGTGCCAGCAGTACGATAGCGGGAGTCGCAGATACGCAGTATTTT. Protein product: CASSTIAGVADTQYF.

The chain recombines TRBV6-4 with TRBJ1-6, with a possible D match to TRBD1 (5 bases). Germline-derived CDR1 and CDR2 are MRHNA and SNTAGT. The CDR3 runs 15 residues. Trimming removed 0 bases at V and 9 bases at J, with 12 bases between. The CDR3 spells CASSDSWGGGSPLHF. The CDR3 DNA is TGTGCCAGCAGTGACTCGTGGGGGGGTGGTTCACCCCTCCACTTT.

The rearrangement joins TRBV10-3 to TRBJ1-5, with a possible D match to TRBD1 (6 bases). Germline loops: CDR1 ENHRY, CDR2 SYGVKD. Trimming removed 0 bases at V and 4 bases at J, with 7 bases between. This CDR3 contains 14 residues. The CDR3 nucleotides are TGTGCCATCAGTGAGTCTACAGGGAATCAGCCCCAGCATTTT. It translates to CAISESTGNQPQHF.

CDR3 sequence reads: CASSQEDHRGPEYEQYF. The CDR3 DNA follows: TGTGCCAGCAGCCAAGAGGACCACAGGGGACCAGAATACGAGCAGTACTTC. V gene TRBV14 combines with J gene TRBJ2-7, with 7 bases that match TRBD1. Unmatched junction bases numbered 12, after V lost 0 bases and J lost 4 bases. From germline, CDR1 is SGHDN and CDR2 FVKESK. The CDR3 runs 17 residues.

The chain combines TRBV5-6 with TRBJ2-7; no firm D call. The CDR3 is 12 amino acids. The V gene lost 5 bases and the J gene lost 3 bases, with 9 bases spanning the gap. The V gene's germline CDR1 is SGHDT and CDR2 YYEEEE. The CDR3 is CASSLTDYEQYF. The CDR3 DNA sequence: TGTGCCAGCAGTTTAACAGACTACGAGCAGTACTTC.

The chain couples TRBV30 to TRBJ2-5; tentatively, D is TRBD2 (5 bases). This CDR3 contains 16 residues. The V gene's germline CDR1 is GTSNPN and CDR2 SVGIG (reference sequence). V was trimmed by 3 bases and J by 4 bases, leaving 21 bases between them. The CDR3 region is CAWSPPRATTSETQYF. DNA for the CDR3: TGTGCCTGGAGCCCTCCGAGGGCTACGACCTCAGAGACCCAGTACTTC.

V usage is TRBV5-1 and J usage is TRBJ2-3; 12 bases agree with TRBD1. J gave up 0 bases and V 4 bases, and 3 bases lay outside the gene matches. Germline V lookup: CDR1 SGHRS, CDR2 YFSETQ. The CDR3 is 16 amino acids. CDR3 amino acids: CASSLGQGASTDTQYF. In DNA form, the CDR3 reads TGCGCCAGCAGCCTGGGACAGGGGGCGAGCACAGATACGCAGTATTTT.

In DNA, the CDR3 is TGTGCCAGCAGCCTTTTGGACAGGTTAGGCGAGCAGTTCTTC. Translated, it gives CASSLLDRLGEQFF. The rearrangement uses TRBV2 and TRBJ2-1, with TRBD1 matching 7 bases. The V and J ends lost 6 bases and 10 bases, in that order; junction bases with no gene match: 12. Germline CDR1 is SNHLY and CDR2 is FYNNEI. There are 14 residues in the CDR3.

The V gene is TRBV29-1, the J gene TRBJ2-2, with D uncertain. V gave up 6 bases and J gave up 4 bases, with 15 bases separating them. CDR3 length equals 14 residues. CDR1 and CDR2 (germline): SQVTM, ANQGSEA. As DNA, the CDR3 is TGCAGCGTCTCTAGATCTCGGGTCACCGGGGAGCTGTTTTTT. Residues: CSVSRSRVTGELFF.

CDR3 DNA: TGCAGTGCAGAACGGGACTACGAGCAGTACTTC. Its translation: CSAERDYEQYF. The chain joins TRBV20-1 to TRBJ2-7; a possible D gene is TRBD2 (5 bases). The CDR3 contains 11 residues. Germline CDR1 is DFQATT and CDR2 is SNEGSKA (reference sequence). V lost 6 bases to trimming and J lost 3 bases, with 9 bases between them.